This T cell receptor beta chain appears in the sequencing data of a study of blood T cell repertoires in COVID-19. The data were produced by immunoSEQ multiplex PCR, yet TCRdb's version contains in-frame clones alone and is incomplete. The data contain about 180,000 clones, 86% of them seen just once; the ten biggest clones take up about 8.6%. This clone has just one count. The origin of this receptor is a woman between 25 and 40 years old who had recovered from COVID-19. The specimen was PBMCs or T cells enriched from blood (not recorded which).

CDR3 in amino acids: CASSDKDTYNEQFF. DNA of the CDR3: TGTGCCAGCTCGGATAAGGACACCTACAATGAGCAGTTCTTC. This chain connects TRBV18 to TRBJ2-1; possibly TRBD1 for D (5 bases). This CDR3 comprises 14 residues. Trimming removed 6 bases from V and 2 bases from J, with 11 bases in between. The germline gives CDR1 KGHSH, CDR2 LQKENI.